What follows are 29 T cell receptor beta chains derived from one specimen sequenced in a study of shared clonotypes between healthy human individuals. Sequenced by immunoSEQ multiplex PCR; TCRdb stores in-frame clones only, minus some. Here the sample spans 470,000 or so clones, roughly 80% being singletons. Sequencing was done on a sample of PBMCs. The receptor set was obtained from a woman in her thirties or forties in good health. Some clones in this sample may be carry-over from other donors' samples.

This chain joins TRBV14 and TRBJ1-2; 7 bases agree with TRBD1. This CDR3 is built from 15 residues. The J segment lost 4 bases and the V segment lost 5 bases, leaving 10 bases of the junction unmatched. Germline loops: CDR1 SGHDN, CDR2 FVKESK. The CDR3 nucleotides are TGTGCCAGCAGCGCACACGACAGGGTATCCTATGGCTACACCTTC. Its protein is CASSAHDRVSYGYTF.

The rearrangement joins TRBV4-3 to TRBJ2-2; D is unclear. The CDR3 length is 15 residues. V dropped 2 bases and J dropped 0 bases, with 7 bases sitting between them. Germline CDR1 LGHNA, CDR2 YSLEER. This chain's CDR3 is CASSQRTANTGELFF. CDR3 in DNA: TGCGCCAGCAGCCAAAGGACCGCGAACACCGGGGAGCTGTTTTTT.

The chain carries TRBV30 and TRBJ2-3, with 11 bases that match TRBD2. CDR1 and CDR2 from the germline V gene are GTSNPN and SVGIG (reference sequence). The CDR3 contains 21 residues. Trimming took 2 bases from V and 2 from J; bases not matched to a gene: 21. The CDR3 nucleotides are TGTGCCTGGAGTAAGAACTCAGGACTAGCGGGTCCCCGGGGGGCCACAGATACGCAGTATTTT. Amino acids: CAWSKNSGLAGPRGATDTQYF.

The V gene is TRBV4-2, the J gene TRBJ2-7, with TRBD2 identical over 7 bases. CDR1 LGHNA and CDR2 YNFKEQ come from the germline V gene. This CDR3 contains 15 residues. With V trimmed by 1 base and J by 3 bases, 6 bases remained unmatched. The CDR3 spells CASSQASGDFYEQYF. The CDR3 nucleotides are TGTGCCAGCAGCCAAGCTAGCGGTGATTTCTACGAGCAGTACTTC.

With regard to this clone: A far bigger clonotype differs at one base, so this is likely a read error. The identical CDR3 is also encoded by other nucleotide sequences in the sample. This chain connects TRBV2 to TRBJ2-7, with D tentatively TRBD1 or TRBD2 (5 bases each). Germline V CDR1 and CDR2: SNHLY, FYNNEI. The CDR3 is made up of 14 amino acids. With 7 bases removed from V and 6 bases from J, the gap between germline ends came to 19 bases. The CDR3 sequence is CASKSRDASAEQYF. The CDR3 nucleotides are TGTGCCAGCAAGTCCCGGGACGCCTCTGCCGAGCAGTACTTC.

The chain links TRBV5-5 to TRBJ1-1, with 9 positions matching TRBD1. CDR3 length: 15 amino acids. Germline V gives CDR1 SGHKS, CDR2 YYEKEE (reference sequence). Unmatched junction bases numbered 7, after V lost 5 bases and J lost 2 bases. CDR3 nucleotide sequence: TGTGCCAGCAGTTCCAAGACAGGGGGTAACACTGAAGCTTTCTTT. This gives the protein CASSSKTGGNTEAFF.

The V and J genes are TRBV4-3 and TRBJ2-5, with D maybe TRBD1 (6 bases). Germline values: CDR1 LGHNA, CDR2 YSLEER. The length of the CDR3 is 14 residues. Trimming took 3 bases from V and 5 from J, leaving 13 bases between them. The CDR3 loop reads CASSQGAHGETQYF. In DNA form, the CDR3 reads TGCGCCAGCAGCCAGGGGGCCCACGGGGAGACCCAGTACTTC.

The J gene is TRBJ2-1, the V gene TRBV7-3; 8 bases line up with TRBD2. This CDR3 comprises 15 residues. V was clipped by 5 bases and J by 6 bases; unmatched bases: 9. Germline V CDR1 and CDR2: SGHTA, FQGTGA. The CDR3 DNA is TGTGCCAGCAGCCTGGTCGGGAGGGCCATCAATGAGCAGTTCTTC. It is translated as CASSLVGRAINEQFF.

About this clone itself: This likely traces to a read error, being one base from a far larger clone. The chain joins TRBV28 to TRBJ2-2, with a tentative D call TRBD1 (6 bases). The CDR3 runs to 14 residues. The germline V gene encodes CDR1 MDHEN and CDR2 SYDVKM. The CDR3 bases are TGTGCCAGCAGTTTAGAGGGGGACACCTGGGAGCTGTTTTTT. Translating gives CASSLEGDTWELFF.

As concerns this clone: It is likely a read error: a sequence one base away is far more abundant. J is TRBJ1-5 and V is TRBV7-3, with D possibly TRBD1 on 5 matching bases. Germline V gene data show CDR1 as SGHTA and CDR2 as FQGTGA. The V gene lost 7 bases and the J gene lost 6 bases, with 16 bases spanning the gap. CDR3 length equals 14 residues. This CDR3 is CASNGRGVRQPQHF. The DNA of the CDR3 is TGTGCCAGCAACGGGAGAGGGGTTCGTCAGCCCCAGCATTTT.

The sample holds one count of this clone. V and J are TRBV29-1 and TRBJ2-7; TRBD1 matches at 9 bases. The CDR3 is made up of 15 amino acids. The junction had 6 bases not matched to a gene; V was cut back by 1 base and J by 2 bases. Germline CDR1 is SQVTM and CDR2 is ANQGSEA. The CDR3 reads CSVEGPGQGPYEQYF. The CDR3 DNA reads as TGCAGCGTTGAAGGGCCGGGACAGGGACCCTACGAGCAGTACTTC.

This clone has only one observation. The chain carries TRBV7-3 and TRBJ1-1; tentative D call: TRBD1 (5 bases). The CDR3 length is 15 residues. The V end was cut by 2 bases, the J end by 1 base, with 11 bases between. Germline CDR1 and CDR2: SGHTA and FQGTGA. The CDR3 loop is CASSLVGHKNTEAFF. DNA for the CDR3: TGTGCCAGCAGCTTAGTCGGACATAAGAACACTGAAGCTTTCTTT.

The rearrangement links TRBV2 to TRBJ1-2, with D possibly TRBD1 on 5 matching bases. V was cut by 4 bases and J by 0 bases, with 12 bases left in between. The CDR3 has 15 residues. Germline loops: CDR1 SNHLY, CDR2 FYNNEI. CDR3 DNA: TGTGCCAGCAGTGCCCCCGGGGCCCCTAACTATGGCTACACCTTC. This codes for CASSAPGAPNYGYTF.

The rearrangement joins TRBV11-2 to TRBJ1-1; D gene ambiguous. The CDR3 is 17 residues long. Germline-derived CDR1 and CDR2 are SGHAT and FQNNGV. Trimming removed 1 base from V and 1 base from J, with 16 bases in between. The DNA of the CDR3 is TGTGCCAGCAGCTTAGTACCAGGAATTGGTCGGAACACTGAAGCTTTCTTT. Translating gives CASSLVPGIGRNTEAFF. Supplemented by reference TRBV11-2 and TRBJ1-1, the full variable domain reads EAGVAQSPRYKIIEKRQSVAFWCNPISGHATLYWYQQILGQGPKLLIQFQNNGVVDDSQLPKDRFSAERLKGVDSTLKIQPAKLEDSAVYLCASSLVPGIGRNTEAFFGQGTRLTVV.

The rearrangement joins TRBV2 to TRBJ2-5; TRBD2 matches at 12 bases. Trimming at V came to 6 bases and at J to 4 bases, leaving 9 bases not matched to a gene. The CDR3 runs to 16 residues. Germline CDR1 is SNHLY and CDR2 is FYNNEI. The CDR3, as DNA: TGTGCCAGCAGCTCGACTAGCGGGAGAAGAGGAGAGACCCAGTACTTC. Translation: CASSSTSGRRGETQYF.

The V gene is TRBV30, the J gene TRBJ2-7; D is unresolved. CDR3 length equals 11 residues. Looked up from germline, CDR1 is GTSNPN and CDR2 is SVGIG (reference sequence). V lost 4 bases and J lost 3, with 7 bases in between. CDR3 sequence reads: CAWKGDYEQYF. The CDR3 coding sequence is TGTGCCTGGAAGGGTGACTACGAGCAGTACTTC. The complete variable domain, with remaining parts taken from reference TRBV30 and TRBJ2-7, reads SQTIHQWPATLVQPVGSPLSLECTVEGTSNPNLYWYRQAAGRGLQLLFYSVGIGQISSEVPQNLSASRPQDRQFILSSKKLLLSDSGFYLCAWKGDYEQYFGPGTRLTVT.

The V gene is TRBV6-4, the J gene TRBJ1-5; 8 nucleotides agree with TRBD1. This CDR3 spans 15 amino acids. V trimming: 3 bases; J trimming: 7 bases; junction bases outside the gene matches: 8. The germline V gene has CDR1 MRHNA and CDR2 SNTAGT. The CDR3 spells CASSEGAGGDQPQHF. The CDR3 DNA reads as TGTGCCAGCAGTGAGGGGGCAGGGGGCGACCAGCCCCAGCATTTT.

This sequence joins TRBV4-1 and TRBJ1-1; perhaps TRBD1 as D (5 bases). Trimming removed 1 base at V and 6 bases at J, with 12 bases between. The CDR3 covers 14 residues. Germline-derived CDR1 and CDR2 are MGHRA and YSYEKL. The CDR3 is CASSQVDVGPEAFF. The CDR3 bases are TGCGCCAGCAGCCAAGTTGATGTGGGGCCTGAAGCTTTCTTT.

The CDR3: CASSLTGDATNEKLFF. CDR3 nucleotide sequence: TGTGCCAGCAGTTTGACCGGGGATGCAACTAATGAAAAACTGTTTTTT. The chain uses TRBV28 and TRBJ1-4; D not resolved. Trimming stripped 3 bases from V and 0 bases from J, with 11 bases between. This CDR3 has 16 amino acids. The germline V gene has CDR1 MDHEN and CDR2 SYDVKM.

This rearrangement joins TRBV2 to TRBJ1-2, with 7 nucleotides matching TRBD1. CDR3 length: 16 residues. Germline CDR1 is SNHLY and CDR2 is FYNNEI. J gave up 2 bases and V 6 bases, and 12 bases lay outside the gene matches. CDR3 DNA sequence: TGTGCCAGCAGCCCCCAGGGGGGCAGGGCGAACTATGGCTACACCTTC. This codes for CASSPQGGRANYGYTF.

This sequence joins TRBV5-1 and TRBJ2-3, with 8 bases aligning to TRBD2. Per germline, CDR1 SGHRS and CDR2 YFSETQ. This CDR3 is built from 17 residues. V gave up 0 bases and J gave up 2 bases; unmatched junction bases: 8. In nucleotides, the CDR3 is TGCGCCAGCAGCTTGGATACTAGCGGCTATTTCACAGATACGCAGTATTTT. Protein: CASSLDTSGYFTDTQYF.

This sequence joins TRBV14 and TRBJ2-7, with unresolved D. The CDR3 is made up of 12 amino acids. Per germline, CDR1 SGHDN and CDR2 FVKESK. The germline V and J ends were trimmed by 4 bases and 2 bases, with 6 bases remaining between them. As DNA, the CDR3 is TGTGCCAGCAGCCCGGTGCCCTACGAGCAGTACTTC. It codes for CASSPVPYEQYF.

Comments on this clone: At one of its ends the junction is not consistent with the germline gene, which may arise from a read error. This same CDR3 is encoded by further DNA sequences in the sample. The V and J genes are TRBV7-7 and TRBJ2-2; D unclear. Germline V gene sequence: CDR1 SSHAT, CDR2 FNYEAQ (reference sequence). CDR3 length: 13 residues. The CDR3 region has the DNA TGTGCTAGCAGTCCGGAATACACCGGGGAGCTGTTTTTT. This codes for CASSPEYTGELFF.

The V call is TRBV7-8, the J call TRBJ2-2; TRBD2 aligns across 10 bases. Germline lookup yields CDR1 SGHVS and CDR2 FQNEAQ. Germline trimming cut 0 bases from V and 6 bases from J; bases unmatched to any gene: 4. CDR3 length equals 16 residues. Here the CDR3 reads CASSLAGLAWAGELFF. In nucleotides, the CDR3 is TGTGCCAGCAGCTTAGCGGGACTAGCGTGGGCCGGGGAGCTGTTTTTT. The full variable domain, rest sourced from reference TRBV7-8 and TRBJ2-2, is GAGVSQSPRYKVAKRGQDVALRCDPISGHVSLFWYQQALGQGPEFLTYFQNEAQLDKSGLPSDRFFAERPEGSVSTLKIQRTQQEDSAVYLCASSLAGLAWAGELFFGEGSRLTVL.

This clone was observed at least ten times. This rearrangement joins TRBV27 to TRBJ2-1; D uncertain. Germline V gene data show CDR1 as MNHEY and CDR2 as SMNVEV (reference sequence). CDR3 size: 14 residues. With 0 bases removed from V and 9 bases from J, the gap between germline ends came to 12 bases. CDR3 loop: CASSLSAYSGEQFF. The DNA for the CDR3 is TGTGCCAGCAGTTTATCGGCCTACAGTGGTGAGCAGTTCTTC.

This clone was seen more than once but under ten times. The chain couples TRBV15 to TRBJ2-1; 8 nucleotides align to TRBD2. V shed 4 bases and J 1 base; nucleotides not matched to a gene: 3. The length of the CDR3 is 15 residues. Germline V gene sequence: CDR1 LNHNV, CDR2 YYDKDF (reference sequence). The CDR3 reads CATSTRLASYNEQFF. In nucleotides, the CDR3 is TGTGCCACCAGCACTCGACTAGCGTCCTACAATGAGCAGTTCTTC.

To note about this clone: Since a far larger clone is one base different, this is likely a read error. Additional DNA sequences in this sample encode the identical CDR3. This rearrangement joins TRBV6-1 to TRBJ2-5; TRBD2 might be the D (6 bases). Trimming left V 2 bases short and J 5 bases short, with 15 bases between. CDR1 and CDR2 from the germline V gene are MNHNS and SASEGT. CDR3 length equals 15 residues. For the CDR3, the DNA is TGTGCCAGCAGTGAAAAAGCAGGAGGGCCTGAGACCCAGTACTTC. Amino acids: CASSEKAGGPETQYF.

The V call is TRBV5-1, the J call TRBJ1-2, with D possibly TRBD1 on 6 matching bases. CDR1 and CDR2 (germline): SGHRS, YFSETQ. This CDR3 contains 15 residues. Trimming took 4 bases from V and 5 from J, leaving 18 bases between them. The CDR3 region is CASSPGQFEPYGYTF. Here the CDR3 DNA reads TGCGCCAGCAGCCCCGGACAGTTTGAGCCGTATGGCTACACCTTC.

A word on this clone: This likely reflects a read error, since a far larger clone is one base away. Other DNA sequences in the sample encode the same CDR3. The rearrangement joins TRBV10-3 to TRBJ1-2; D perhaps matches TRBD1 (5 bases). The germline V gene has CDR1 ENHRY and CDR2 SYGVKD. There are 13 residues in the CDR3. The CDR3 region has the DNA TGCGCCATTAAGACAGAGAACATAGGCGGCTACACCTTC. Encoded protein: CAIKTENIGGYTF.